These 20 T cell receptor delta chains were sequenced from one sample in a study of human gamma delta and Vdelta1 T cells. TCRdb reran clone calling via CATT on the PCR reads. The repertoire consists of approximately 6,300 delta-chain clones, with less than 9.5% occurring once and the leading ten covering 12% to 15%. Sequencing was carried out using naive CD27+ Vdelta1 gamma-delta T cells from blood. These receptors all come from a human donor in good health.

Only a few counts were recorded for this clone. A far more abundant clone sits one base away, making this likely a read error. The sample has other DNA sequences that encode this CDR3 too. V gene TRDV2 combines with J gene TRDJ1; 7 bases map to TRDD3. Germline V gene data show CDR1 as GEAIGNYY and CDR2 as EKD. CDR3 length equals 19 residues. V was clipped by 3 bases and J by 4 bases; unmatched bases: 22. The CDR3 reads CACDGVGYPYYRSIDKLIF. The CDR3 region has the DNA TGTGCCTGTGACGGGGTGGGATACCCCTACTATCGATCGATCGATAAACTCATCTTT.

In regard to this clone: The amino acid sequence in TCRdb belongs to a much larger clone and departs from this DNA's translation at residue 4, likely a sequencing read error; the sequence shown is translated from the DNA. This chain joins TRDV1 and TRDJ1; D possibly corresponds to TRDD3 (6 bases). This CDR3 contains 17 residues. Germline V gene lookup returns CDR1 TSWWSYY and CDR2 QGS. V lost 7 bases and J 2 bases, leaving 23 bases between the germline ends. CDR3 residues: CALEPPRRYAGTDKLIF. DNA of the CDR3: TGTGCTCTTGAGCCGCCCCGGCGATACGCTGGAACCGATAAACTCATCTTT.

In regard to this clone: This likely reflects a read error, since a far larger clone is one base away. This same CDR3 is encoded by further DNA sequences in the sample. The rearrangement uses TRDV1 and TRDJ1; D is unclear. The V end lost 4 bases, the J end lost 0 bases, and 30 bases lay between the germline ends. The CDR3 runs 21 residues. From germline, CDR1 is TSWWSYY and CDR2 QGS. The CDR3 loop is CALGASNQLRARTSYTDKLIF. The CDR3, as DNA: TGTGCTCTTGGGGCCTCCAATCAACTTCGGGCCCGAACTTCGTACACCGATAAACTCATCTTT.

This clone rates as large (0.1 to 1%). The sample has other DNA sequences that encode this CDR3 too. J is TRDJ1 and V is TRDV1; 11 bases fit TRDD3. In germline, CDR1 is TSWWSYY, CDR2 QGS. Unmatched junction bases numbered 23, after V lost 5 bases and J lost 3 bases. The CDR3 is 21 amino acids. CDR3 region: CALGTRPSSRWGIRLADKLIF. CDR3 nucleotides: TGTGCTCTTGGGACCCGGCCTTCTTCACGATGGGGGATACGCTTGGCCGATAAACTCATCTTT.

Points on this clone: A far larger clone is one nucleotide away, so this likely arose from a read error. The chain joins TRDV1 to TRDJ1, with 8 bases fitting TRDD3. In germline, CDR1 is TSWWSYY, CDR2 QGS. The CDR3 has 13 residues. With V trimmed by 5 bases and J by 2 bases, 1 base remained unmatched. The CDR3 spells CALGRGITDKLIF. For the CDR3, the DNA is TGTGCTCTTGGGAGGGGGATAACCGATAAACTCATCTTT.

The sample holds a few counts of this clone. A much larger clone lies a single base off, so this may be a read error. V gene TRDV1 combines with J gene TRDJ1, with D possibly being TRDD3 (7 bases). In germline, CDR1 is TSWWSYY, CDR2 QGS. The V gene lost 1 base and the J gene lost 2 bases, with 41 bases spanning the gap. The CDR3 has 25 residues. DNA for the CDR3: TGTGCTCTTGGGGAACGGGCCTTCCATCGCCGATCAACTGGGGAATACGCGGGTAAAACCGATAAACTCATCTTT. As protein: CALGERAFHRRSTGEYAGKTDKLIF.

On this clone: A far larger clone is one base from this, pointing to a likely read error. Other DNA sequences of this sample code for an identical CDR3. The V and J genes are TRDV1 and TRDJ1; D gene ambiguous. CDR3 length: 17 amino acids. V lost 3 bases and J lost 6, with 23 bases in between. In germline, CDR1 is TSWWSYY, CDR2 QGS. The chain's CDR3 is CALGERFGSLAANKLIF. CDR3 in DNA: TGTGCTCTTGGGGAGCGCTTCGGGTCTTTGGCGGCTAATAAACTCATCTTT.

This clone has a handful of counts. This DNA's translation differs at residue 15 from TCRdb's protein, which comes from a much larger clone; a read error is likely, and the protein shown is translated from the DNA. This chain joins TRDV1 and TRDJ1; D might be TRDD2 (6 bases). The CDR3 has 19 residues. Germline V gene lookup returns CDR1 TSWWSYY and CDR2 QGS. Trimming stripped 2 bases from V and 8 bases from J, with 30 bases between. The CDR3 is CALGESTFPRTAGRGKLIF. In DNA, the CDR3 is TGTGCTCTTGGGGAATCGACCTTTCCTAGGACCGCGGGGCGAGGGAAACTCATCTTT.

About this clone itself: This DNA's translation differs at residue 14 from TCRdb's protein, which comes from a much larger clone; a read error is likely, and the protein shown is translated from the DNA. This chain joins TRDV1 and TRDJ1; TRDD1 is a possible D gene (5 bases). V was shortened by 1 base and J by 10 bases, with 25 bases between the two germline ends. The CDR3 contains 17 residues. The germline V gene encodes CDR1 TSWWSYY and CDR2 QGS. CDR3 protein: CALGERFGSLAANRLIF. The CDR3 coding sequence is TGTGCTCTTGGGGAACGCTTCGGGTCTTTGGCGGCTAATAGACTCATCTTT.

This clone was seen more than once but under ten times. With a much larger clone just one base away, this may be a read error. Other DNA sequences of this sample code for an identical CDR3. This chain links TRDV1 with TRDJ1, with 7 nucleotides matching TRDD3. J lost 0 bases, V lost 3 bases, and 19 bases had no gene match. The CDR3 has 20 residues. The V gene's germline CDR1 is TSWWSYY and CDR2 QGS. CDR3 bases: TGTGCTCTTGGGGACAATCCCCTACGTGGTGGGGATAGATACACCGATAAACTCATCTTT. It yields the protein CALGDNPLRGGDRYTDKLIF.

There are a few counts of this clone. A read error is the likely source, as a far larger clone sits one nucleotide away. V gene TRDV1 combines with J gene TRDJ1; 8 positions match TRDD3. The CDR3 contains 24 residues. Germline values: CDR1 TSWWSYY, CDR2 QGS. After removal of 4 bases from V and 0 bases from J, the junction contained 31 bases not matched to a gene. The CDR3 sequence: CALGALSSIPPYNWGSGHTDKLIF. The CDR3 nucleotides read TGTGCTCTTGGGGCCCTTTCCTCTATCCCCCCTTATAACTGGGGGTCAGGACACACCGATAAACTCATCTTT.

Notes on this clone: A much larger clone sits a single nucleotide away, making a read error possible. This chain uses TRDV1 with TRDJ1, with TRDD3 matching 7 bases. The CDR3 runs 20 residues. Germline V gene lookup returns CDR1 TSWWSYY and CDR2 QGS. V shed 4 bases, J shed 0 bases, and the junction held 20 bases outside the gene matches. The CDR3 DNA is TGTGCTCTTGGGGCCAACTGTGGGAGGGGGATCCGACCCTACACCGATAAACTCATCTTT. This sequence encodes CALGANCGRGIRPYTDKLIF.

This clone is medium-sized within its sample. The V and J genes are TRDV1 and TRDJ1, with D perhaps TRDD3 (5 bases). V lost 9 bases to trimming and J lost 2 bases, with 10 bases between them. The germline V gene encodes CDR1 TSWWSYY and CDR2 QGS. This CDR3 is built from 12 residues. This chain's CDR3 is CALGTRTDKLIF. The CDR3 DNA reads TGTGCTCTGGGGACACGGACCGATAAACTCATCTTT.

A note on this clone: One base away lies a much larger clone, so this may be a sequencing read error. The chain combines TRDV1 with TRDJ1, with a possible D match to TRDD2 (5 bases). The germline V and J ends were trimmed by 2 bases and 4 bases, with 26 bases remaining between them. The germline V gene has CDR1 TSWWSYY and CDR2 QGS. This CDR3 is 19 amino acids long. The CDR3 DNA reads TGTGCTCTTGGGGAATTGAGAGGTGCGAGTCCTAGATGGCTCGATAAACTCATCTTT. Encoded protein: CALGELRGASPRWLDKLIF.

By share, this clone ranks as medium-sized (0.01 to 0.1%). The identical CDR3 is also encoded by other nucleotide sequences in the sample. The chain recombines TRDV1 with TRDJ1, with 10 bases matching TRDD3. Germline trimming cut 0 bases from V and 0 bases from J; bases unmatched to any gene: 13. CDR1 and CDR2 from the germline V gene are TSWWSYY and QGS. The CDR3 extends over 20 amino acids. The DNA for the CDR3 is TGTGCTCTTGGGGAACTACGGCCCACCTACTGGGGGATTAACACCGATAAACTCATCTTT. Translating gives CALGELRPTYWGINTDKLIF.

This clone came up a few times. The sample has other DNA sequences that encode this CDR3 too. The V call is TRDV1, the J call TRDJ1; the match to TRDD3 covers 7 bases. Germline-derived CDR1 and CDR2 are TSWWSYY and QGS. V gave up 6 bases and J gave up 12 bases; unmatched junction bases: 25. CDR3 length: 17 amino acids. The DNA for the CDR3 is TGTGCTCTTGGCCAAAGTAGGCCTTCTTTCTCTCTGGGGGTGGTCATCTTT. Its translation: CALGQSRPSFSLGVVIF.

In this sample, this clone turned up a few times. It differs at one base from a far larger clone, so likely a read error. In the same sample, other DNA sequences code for this CDR3. The genes are TRDV1 and TRDJ1; the D gene is possibly TRDD3 (5 bases). V was shortened by 3 bases and J by 2 bases, with 43 bases between the two germline ends. The CDR3 has 25 amino acids. Germline-derived CDR1 and CDR2 are TSWWSYY and QGS. CDR3 sequence reads: CALGDQHPARLAGSTLGPSTDKLIF. The DNA for the CDR3 is TGTGCTCTTGGGGACCAACACCCCGCGCGGCTGGCAGGATCTACCTTGGGGCCCAGTACCGATAAACTCATCTTT.

Worth noting for this clone: Since a much larger clone is just one base distant, this may be a read error. The chain uses TRDV1 and TRDJ1, with TRDD3 matching 7 bases. The CDR3 contains 21 residues. With 2 bases clipped from V and 0 bases from J, the junction kept 21 bases outside the gene matches. The germline V gene encodes CDR1 TSWWSYY and CDR2 QGS. The CDR3: CALGEGITPHGGDHHTDKLIF. In DNA form, the CDR3 reads TGTGCTCTTGGGGAAGGAATAACCCCCCACGGGGGGGATCATCACACCGATAAACTCATCTTT.

This clone is judged medium-sized (0.01 to 0.1%). V and J are TRDV1 and TRDJ1, with D unresolved. V was clipped by 6 bases and J by 1 base, with 12 bases between them. This CDR3 is built from 14 residues. Germline CDR1 reads TSWWSYY; CDR2 reads QGS. The CDR3 DNA is TGTGCTCTTGGTGTCATCGGTGCCACCGATAAACTCATCTTT. This sequence encodes CALGVIGATDKLIF.

In its sample, this clone was seen a few times. The J gene is TRDJ1, the V gene TRDV1; TRDD3 matches 11 bases. This CDR3 region has 17 residues. Germline V CDR1 and CDR2: TSWWSYY, QGS. The junction had 13 bases not matched to a gene; V was cut back by 6 bases and J by 4 bases. The CDR3 DNA is TGTGCTCTTGGTCGGCGACACTGGGGGATAAAGAACGATAAACTCATCTTT. Protein sequence: CALGRRHWGIKNDKLIF.